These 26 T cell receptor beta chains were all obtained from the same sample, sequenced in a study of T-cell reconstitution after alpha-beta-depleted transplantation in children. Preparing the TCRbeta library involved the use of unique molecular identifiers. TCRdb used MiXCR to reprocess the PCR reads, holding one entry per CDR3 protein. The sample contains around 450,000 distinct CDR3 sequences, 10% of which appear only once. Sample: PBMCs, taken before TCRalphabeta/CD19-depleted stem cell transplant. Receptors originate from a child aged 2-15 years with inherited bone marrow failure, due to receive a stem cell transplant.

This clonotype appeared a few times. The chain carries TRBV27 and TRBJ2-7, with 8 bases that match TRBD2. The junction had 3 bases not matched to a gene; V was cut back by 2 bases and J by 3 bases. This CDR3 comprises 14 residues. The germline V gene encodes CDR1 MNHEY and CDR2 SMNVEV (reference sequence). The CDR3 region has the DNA TGTGCCAGCAGTTTAAAAGCGGGAGTCTACGAGCAGTACTTC. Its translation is CASSLKAGVYEQYF.

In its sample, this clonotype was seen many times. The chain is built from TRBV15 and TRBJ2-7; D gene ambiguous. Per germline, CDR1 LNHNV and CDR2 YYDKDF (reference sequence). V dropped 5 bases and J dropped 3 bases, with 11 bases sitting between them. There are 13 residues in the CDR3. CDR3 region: CATSPGRDYEQYF. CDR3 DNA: TGTGCCACCAGCCCTGGACGAGACTACGAGCAGTACTTC.

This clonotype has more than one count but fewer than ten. The CDR3 sequence: CASRASGANVLTF. The CDR3 coding sequence is TGTGCCAGCAGGGCTTCTGGGGCCAACGTCCTGACTTTC. The chain links TRBV28 to TRBJ2-6, with D unclear. The germline V and J ends were trimmed by 6 bases and 1 base, with 4 bases remaining between them. Germline V gene data show CDR1 as MDHEN and CDR2 as SYDVKM. The CDR3 covers 13 residues.

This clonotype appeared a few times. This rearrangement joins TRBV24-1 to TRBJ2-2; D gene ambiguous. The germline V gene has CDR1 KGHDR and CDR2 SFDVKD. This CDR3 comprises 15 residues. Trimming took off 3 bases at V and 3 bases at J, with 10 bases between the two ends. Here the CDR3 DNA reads TGTGCCACCAGTGATCCGTCCCGGGACACCGGGGAGCTGTTTTTT. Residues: CATSDPSRDTGELFF.

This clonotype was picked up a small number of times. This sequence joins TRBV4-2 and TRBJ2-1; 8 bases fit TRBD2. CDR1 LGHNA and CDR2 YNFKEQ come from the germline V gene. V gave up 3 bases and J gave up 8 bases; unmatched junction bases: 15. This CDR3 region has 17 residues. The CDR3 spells CASSHWRASGPVYEQFF. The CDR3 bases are TGTGCCAGCAGCCACTGGAGGGCTAGCGGGCCCGTCTATGAGCAGTTCTTC.

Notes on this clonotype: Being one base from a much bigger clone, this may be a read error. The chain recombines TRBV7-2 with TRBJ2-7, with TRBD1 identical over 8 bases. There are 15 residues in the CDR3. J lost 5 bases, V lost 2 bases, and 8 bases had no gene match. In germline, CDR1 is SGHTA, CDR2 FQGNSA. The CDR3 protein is CASSLLRQGANEQYF. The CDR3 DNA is TGTGCCAGCAGCTTACTGAGGCAGGGGGCCAACGAGCAGTACTTC.

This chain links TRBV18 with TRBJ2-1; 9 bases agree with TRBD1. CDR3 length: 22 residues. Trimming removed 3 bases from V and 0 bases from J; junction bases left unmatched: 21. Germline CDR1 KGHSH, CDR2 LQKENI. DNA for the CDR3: TGTGCCAGCTCACCCAGGGGACAGGGTGGCGGCGGGACCATGAGCTCCTACAATGAGCAGTTCTTC. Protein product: CASSPRGQGGGGTMSSYNEQFF.

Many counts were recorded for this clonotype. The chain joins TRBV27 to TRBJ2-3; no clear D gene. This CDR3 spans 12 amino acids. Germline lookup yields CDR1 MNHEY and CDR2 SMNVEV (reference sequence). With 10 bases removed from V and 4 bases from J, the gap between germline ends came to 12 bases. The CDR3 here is CATGGHPDTQYF. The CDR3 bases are TGTGCCACCGGCGGCCACCCAGATACGCAGTATTTT.

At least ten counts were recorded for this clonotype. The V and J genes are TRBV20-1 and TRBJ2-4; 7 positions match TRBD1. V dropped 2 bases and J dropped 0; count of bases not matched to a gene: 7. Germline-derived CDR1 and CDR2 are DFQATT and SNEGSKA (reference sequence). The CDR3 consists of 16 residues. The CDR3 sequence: CSARSDRALAKNIQYF. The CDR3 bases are TGCAGTGCTAGATCCGACAGGGCGCTAGCCAAAAACATTCAGTACTTC.

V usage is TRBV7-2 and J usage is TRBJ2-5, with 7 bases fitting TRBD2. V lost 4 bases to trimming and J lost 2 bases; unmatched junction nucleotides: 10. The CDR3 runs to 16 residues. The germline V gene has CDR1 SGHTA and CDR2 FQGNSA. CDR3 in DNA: TGTGCCAGCAGCTCCCCCTGGGAAGCGGGACAAGAGACCCAGTACTTC. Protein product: CASSSPWEAGQETQYF.

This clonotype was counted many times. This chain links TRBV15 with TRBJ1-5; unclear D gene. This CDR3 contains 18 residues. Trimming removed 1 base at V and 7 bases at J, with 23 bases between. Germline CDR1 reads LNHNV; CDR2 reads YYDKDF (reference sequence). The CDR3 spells CATSRVPLGRLRGQPQHF. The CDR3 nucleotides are TGTGCCACCAGCAGAGTCCCTCTAGGGAGACTAAGAGGGCAGCCCCAGCATTTT.

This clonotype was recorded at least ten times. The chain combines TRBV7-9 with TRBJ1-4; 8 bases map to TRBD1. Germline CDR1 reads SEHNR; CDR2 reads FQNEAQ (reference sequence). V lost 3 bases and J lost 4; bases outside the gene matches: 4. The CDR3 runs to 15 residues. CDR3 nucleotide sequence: TGTGCCAGCAGCTTCGGGGACAGGTTTAATGAAAAACTGTTTTTT. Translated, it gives CASSFGDRFNEKLFF.

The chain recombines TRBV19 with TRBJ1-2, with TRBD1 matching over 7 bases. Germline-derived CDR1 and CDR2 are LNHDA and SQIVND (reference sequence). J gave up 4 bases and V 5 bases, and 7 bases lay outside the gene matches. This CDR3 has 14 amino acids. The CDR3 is CASSFDRAGYGYTF. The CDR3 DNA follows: TGTGCCAGTAGTTTCGACAGGGCGGGCTATGGCTACACCTTC. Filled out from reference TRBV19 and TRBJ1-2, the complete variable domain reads DGGITQSPKYLFRKEGQNVTLSCEQNLNHDAMYWYRQDPGQGLRLIYYSQIVNDFQKGDIAEGYSVSREKKESFPLTVTSAQKNPTAFYLCASSFDRAGYGYTFGSGTRLTVV.

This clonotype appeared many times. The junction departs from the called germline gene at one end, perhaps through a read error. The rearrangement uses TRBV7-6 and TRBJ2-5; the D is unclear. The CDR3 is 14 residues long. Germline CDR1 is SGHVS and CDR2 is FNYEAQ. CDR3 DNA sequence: TGCGCCAGCAGCTTGCGGCAGCTCCAAGAGACCCAGTACTTC. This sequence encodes CASSLRQLQETQYF.

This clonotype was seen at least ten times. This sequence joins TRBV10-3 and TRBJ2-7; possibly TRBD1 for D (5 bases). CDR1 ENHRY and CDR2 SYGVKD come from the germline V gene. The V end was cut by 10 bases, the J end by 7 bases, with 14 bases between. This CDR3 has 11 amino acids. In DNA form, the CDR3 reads TGTGCCACGCGATCAGGGCGGGAGCAGTACTTC. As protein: CATRSGREQYF.

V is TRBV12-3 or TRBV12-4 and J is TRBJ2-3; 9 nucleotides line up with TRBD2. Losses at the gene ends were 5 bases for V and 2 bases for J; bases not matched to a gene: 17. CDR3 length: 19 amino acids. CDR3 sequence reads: CASSTLVAQREVLTDTQYF. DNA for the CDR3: TGTGCCAGCAGTACCTTAGTAGCCCAGCGGGAGGTCCTCACAGATACGCAGTATTTT.

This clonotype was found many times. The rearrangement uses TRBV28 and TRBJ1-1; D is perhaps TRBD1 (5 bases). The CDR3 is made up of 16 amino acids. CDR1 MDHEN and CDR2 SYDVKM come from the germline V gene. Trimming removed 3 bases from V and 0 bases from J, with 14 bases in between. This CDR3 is CASSLGRGSLNTEAFF. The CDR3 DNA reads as TGTGCCAGCAGTTTGGGTAGGGGTTCATTGAACACTGAAGCTTTCTTT.

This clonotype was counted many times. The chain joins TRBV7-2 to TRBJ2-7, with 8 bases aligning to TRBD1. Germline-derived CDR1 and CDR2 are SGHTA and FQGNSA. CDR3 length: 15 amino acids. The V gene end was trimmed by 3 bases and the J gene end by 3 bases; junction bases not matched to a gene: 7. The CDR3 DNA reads TGTGCCAGCAGCTTTAATCAGGGGGCTGGCTACGAGCAGTACTTC. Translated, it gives CASSFNQGAGYEQYF.

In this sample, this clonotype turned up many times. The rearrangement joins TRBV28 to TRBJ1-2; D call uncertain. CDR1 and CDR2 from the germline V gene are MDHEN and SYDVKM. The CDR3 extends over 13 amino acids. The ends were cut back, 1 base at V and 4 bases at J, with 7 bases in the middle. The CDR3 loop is CASSLLGSYGYTF. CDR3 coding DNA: TGTGCCAGCAGTTTATTAGGGTCCTATGGCTACACCTTC.

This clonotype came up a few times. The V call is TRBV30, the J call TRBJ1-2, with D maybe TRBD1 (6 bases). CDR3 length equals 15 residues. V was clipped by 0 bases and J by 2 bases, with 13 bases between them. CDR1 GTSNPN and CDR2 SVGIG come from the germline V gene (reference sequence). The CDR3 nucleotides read TGTGCCTGGAGTGTTTGGGGGGCTGGAAACTATGGCTACACCTTC. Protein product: CAWSVWGAGNYGYTF.

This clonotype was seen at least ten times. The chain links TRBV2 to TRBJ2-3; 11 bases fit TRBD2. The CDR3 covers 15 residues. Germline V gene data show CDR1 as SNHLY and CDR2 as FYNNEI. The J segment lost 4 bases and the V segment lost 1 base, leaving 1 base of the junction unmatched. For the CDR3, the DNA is TGTGCCAGCAGTGAAGGGACTAGCGGGCCAGATACGCAGTATTTT. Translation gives CASSEGTSGPDTQYF.

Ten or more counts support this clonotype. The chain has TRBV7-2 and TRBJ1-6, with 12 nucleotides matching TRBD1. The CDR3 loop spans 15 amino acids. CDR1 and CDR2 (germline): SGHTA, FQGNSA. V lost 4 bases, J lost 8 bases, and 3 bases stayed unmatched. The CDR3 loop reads CASSSRDRGHSPLHF. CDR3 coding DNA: TGTGCCAGCAGCTCCCGGGACAGGGGGCATTCACCCCTCCACTTT.

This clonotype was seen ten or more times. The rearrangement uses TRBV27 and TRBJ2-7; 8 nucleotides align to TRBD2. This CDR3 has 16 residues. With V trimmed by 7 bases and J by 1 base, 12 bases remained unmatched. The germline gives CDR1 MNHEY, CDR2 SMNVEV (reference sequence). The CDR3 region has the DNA TGTGCCAGCACCTCCTTTACTAGCGGACTATCCTACGAGCAGTACTTC. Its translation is CASTSFTSGLSYEQYF.

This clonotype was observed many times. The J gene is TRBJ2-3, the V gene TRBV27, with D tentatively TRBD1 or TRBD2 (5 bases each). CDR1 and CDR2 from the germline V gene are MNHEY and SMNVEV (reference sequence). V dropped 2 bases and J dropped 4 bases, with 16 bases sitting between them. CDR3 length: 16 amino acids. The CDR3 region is CASSLIGTPAADTQYF. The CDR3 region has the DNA TGTGCCAGCAGTTTAATCGGGACCCCCGCTGCAGATACGCAGTATTTT.

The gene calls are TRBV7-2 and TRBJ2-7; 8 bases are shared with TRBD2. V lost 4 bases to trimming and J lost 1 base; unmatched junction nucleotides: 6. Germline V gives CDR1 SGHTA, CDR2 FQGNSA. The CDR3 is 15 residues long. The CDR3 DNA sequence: TGTGCCAGCAGCTCCCGAGCGGGAGTGTCCTACGAGCAGTACTTC. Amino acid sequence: CASSSRAGVSYEQYF.

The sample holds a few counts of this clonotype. CDR3 DNA sequence: TGCAGTGCTCCCCGGGACAGGGACTCCTACGAGCAGTACTTC. Protein: CSAPRDRDSYEQYF. The chain links TRBV20-1 to TRBJ2-7; 9 bases fit TRBD1. The germline V gene has CDR1 DFQATT and CDR2 SNEGSKA (reference sequence). The CDR3 sequence is 14 residues long. After removal of 5 bases from V and 0 bases from J, the junction contained 5 bases not matched to a gene.